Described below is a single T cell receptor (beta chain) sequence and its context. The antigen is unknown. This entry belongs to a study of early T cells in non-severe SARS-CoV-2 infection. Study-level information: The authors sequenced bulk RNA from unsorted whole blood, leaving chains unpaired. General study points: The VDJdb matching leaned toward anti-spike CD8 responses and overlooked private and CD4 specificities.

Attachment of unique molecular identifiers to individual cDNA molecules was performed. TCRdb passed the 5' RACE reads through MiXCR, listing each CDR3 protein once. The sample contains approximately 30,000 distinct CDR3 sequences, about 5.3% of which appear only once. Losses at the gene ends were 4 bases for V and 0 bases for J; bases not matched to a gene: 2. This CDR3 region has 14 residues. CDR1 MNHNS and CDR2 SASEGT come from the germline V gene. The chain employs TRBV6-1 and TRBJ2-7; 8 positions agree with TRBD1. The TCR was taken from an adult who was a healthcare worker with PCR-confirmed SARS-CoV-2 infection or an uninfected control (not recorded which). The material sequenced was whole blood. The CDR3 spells CASSVGQGSYEQYF. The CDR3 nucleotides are TGTGCCAGCAGTGTCGGACAGGGCTCCTACGAGCAGTACTTC.